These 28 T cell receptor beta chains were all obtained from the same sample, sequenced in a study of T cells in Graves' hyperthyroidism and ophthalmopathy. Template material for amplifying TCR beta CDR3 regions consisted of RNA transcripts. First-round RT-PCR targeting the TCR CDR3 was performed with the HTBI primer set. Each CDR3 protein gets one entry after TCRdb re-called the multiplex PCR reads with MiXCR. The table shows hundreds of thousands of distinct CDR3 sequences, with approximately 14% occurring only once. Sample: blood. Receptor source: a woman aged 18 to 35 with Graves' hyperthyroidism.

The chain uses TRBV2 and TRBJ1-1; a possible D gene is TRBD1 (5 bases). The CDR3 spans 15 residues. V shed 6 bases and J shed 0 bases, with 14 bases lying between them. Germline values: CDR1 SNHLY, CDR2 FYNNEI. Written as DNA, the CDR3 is TGTGCCAGCAGGGAACCGGGGGGGGTGAACACTGAAGCTTTCTTT. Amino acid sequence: CASREPGGVNTEAFF.

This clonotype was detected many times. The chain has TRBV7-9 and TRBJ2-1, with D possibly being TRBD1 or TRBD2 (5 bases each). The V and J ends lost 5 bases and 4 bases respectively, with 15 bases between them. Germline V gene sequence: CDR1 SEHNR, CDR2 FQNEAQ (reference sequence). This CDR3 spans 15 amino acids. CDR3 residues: CASSGPTEGYNEQFF. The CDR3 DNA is TGTGCCAGCAGCGGGCCGACAGAGGGTTACAATGAGCAGTTCTTC.

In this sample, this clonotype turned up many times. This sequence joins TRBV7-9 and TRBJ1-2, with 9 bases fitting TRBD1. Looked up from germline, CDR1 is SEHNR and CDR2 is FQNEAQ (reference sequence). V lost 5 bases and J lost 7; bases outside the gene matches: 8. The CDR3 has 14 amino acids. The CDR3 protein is CASSAITGGGGYTF. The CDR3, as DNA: TGTGCCAGCAGCGCGATAACAGGGGGCGGTGGCTACACCTTC.

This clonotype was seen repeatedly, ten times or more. This chain's CDR3 is CASSWGQGALGYGYTF. The CDR3 DNA reads as TGTGCCAGCAGTTGGGGACAGGGGGCGCTCGGCTATGGCTACACCTTC. This sequence joins TRBV28 and TRBJ1-2; TRBD1 matches 12 bases. Looked up from germline, CDR1 is MDHEN and CDR2 is SYDVKM. The CDR3 runs 16 residues. Trimming at V came to 4 bases and at J to 4 bases, leaving 7 bases not matched to a gene.

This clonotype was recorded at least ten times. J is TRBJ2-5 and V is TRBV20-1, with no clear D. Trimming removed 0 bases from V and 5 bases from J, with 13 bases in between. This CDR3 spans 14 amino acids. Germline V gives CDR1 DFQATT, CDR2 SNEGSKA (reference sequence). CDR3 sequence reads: CSARDRAGRETQYF. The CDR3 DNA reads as TGCAGTGCTAGAGATCGGGCTGGGCGCGAGACCCAGTACTTC.

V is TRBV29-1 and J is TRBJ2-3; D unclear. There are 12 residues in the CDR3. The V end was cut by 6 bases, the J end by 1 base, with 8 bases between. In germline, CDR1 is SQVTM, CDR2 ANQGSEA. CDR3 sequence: CSVRTGTDTQYF. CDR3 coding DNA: TGCAGCGTCAGGACCGGCACAGATACGCAGTATTTT.

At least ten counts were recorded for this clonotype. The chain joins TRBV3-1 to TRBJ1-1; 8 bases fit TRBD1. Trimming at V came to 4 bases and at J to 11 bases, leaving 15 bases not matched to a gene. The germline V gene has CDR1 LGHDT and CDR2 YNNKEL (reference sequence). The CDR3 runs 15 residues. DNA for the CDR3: TGTGCCAGCAGCCCGATGGGACAGGTACTCCAAGTGGCTTTCTTT. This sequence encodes CASSPMGQVLQVAFF. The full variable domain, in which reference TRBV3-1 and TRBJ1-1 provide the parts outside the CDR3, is DTAVSQTPKYLVTQMGNDKSIKCEQNLGHDTMYWYKQDSKKFLKIMFSYNNKELIINETVPNRFSPKSPDKAHLNLHINSLELGDSAVYFCASSPMGQVLQVAFFGQGTRLTVV.

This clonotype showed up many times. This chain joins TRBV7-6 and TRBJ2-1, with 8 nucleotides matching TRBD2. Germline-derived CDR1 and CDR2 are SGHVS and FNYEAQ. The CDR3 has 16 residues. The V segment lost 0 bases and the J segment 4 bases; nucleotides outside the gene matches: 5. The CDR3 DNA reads TGTGCCAGCAGCTTAGCTAGCGGGATGATATACAATGAGCAGTTCTTC. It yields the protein CASSLASGMIYNEQFF.

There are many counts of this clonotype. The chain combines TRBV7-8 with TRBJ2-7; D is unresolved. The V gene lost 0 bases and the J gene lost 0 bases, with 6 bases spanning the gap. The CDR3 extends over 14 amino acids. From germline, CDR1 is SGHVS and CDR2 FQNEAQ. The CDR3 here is CASSLAVYSYEQYF. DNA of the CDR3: TGTGCCAGCAGCTTAGCGGTGTACTCCTACGAGCAGTACTTC.

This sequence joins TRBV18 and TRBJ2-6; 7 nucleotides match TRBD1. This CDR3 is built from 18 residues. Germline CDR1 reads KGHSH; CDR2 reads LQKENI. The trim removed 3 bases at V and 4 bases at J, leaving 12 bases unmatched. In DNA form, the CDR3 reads TGTGCCAGCTCACCGTTTCCTCCAGGGGGATCGGGGGCCAACGTCCTGACTTTC. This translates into CASSPFPPGGSGANVLTF.

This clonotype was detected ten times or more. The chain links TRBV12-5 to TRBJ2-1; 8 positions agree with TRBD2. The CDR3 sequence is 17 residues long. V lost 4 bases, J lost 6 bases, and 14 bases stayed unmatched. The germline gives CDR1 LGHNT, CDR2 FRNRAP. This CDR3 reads CASGSGRVGKGLNEQFF. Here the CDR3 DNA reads TGTGCTAGTGGTTCCGGGAGGGTGGGGAAGGGCCTCAATGAGCAGTTCTTC. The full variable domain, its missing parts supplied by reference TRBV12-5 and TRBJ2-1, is DARVTQTPRHKVTEMGQEVTMRCQPILGHNTVFWYRQTMMQGLELLAYFRNRAPLDDSGMPKDRFSAEMPDATLATLKIQPSEPRDSAVYFCASGSGRVGKGLNEQFFGPGTRLTVL.

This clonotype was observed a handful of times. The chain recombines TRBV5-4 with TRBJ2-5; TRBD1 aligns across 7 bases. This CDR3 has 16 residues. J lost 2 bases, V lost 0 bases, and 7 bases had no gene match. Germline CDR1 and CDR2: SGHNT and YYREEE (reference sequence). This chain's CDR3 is CASSLDRGQGQETQYF. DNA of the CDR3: TGTGCCAGCAGCTTGGACAGGGGTCAAGGGCAAGAGACCCAGTACTTC.

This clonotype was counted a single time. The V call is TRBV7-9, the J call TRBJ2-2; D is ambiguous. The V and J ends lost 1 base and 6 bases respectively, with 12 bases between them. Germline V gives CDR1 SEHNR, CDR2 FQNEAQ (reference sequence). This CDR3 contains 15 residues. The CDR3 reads CASSLVPPPPGELFF. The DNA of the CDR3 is TGTGCCAGCAGCTTAGTTCCCCCTCCCCCCGGGGAGCTGTTTTTT. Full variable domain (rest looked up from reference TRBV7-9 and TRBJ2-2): DTGVSQNPRHKITKRGQNVTFRCDPISEHNRLYWYRQTLGQGPEFLTYFQNEAQLEKSRLLSDRFSAERPKGSFSTLEIQRTEQGDSAMYLCASSLVPPPPGELFFGEGSRLTVL.

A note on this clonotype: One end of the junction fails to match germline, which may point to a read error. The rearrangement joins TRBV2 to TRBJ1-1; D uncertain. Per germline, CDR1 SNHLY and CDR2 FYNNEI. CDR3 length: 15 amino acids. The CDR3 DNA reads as TGTGCCAGCATCGCAGAGGGTGTGTCAAGCACTGAGGCTTTCTTT. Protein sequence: CASIAEGVSSTEAFF.

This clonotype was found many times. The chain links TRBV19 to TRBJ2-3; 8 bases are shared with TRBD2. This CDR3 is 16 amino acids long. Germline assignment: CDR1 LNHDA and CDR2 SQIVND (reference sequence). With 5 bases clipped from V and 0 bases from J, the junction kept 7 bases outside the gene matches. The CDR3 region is CASSLGASGSTDTQYF. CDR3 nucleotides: TGTGCCAGTAGTCTCGGGGCTAGCGGGAGCACAGATACGCAGTATTTT.

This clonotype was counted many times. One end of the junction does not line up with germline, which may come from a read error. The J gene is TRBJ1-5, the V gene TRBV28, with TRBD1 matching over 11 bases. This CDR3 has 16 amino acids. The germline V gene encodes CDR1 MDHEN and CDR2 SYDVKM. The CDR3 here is CASRGQGALGNQPQHF. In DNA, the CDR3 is TGTGCCAGCAGAGGACAGGGGGCTTTAGGCAATCAGCCTCAGCATTTT.

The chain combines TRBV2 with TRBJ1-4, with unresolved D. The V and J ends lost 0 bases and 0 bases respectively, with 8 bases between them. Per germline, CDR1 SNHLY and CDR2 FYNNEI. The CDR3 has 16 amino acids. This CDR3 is CASSEARAATNEKLFF. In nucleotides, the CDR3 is TGTGCCAGCAGTGAAGCGAGGGCAGCAACTAATGAAAAACTGTTTTTT.

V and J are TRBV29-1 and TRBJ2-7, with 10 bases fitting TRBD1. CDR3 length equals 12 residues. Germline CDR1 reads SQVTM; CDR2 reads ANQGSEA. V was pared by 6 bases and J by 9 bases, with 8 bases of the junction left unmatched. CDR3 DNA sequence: TGCAGCGTGTCCGGGACAGGGGTTCCGCAGTACTTC. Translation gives CSVSGTGVPQYF.

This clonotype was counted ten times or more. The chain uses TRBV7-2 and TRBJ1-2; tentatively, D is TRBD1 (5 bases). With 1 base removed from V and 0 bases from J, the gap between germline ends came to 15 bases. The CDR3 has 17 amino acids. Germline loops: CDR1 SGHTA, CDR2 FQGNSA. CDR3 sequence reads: CASSLEPPGIANYGYTF. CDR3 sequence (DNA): TGTGCCAGCAGCTTAGAACCCCCAGGGATTGCTAACTATGGCTACACCTTC.

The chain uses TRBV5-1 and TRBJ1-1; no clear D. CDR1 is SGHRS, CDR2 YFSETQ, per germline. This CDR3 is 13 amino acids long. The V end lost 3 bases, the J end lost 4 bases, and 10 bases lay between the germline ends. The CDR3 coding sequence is TGCGCCAGCAGCTCGTTCGAGGGCACTGAAGCTTTCTTT. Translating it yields CASSSFEGTEAFF.

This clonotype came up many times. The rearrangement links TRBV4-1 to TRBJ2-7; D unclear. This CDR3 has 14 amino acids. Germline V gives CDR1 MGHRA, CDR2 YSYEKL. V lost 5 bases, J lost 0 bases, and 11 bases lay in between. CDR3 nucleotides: TGCGCCAGCAGCACCCTTCAAGACTCCTACGAGCAGTACTTC. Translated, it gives CASSTLQDSYEQYF.

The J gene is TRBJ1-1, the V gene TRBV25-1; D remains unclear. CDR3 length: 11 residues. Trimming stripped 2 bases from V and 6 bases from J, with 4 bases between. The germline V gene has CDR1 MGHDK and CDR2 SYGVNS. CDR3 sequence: CASSEPPEAFF. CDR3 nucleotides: TGTGCCAGCAGTGAACCCCCTGAAGCTTTCTTT.

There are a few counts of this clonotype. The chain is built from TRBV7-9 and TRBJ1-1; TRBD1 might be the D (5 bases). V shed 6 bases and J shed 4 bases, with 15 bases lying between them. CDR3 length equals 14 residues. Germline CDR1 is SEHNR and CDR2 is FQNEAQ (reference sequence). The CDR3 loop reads CASSPPWGVTEAFF. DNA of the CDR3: TGTGCCAGCAGTCCCCCTTGGGGGGTCACTGAAGCTTTCTTT.

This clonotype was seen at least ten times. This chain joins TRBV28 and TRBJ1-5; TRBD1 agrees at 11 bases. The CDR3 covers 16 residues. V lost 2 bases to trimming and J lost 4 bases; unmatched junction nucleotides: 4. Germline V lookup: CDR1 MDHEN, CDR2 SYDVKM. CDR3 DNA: TGTGCCAGCAGTTTACCGGACAGGGGGCTAAATCAGCCCCAGCATTTT. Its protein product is CASSLPDRGLNQPQHF. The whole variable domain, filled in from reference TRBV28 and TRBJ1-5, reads DVKVTQSSRYLVKRTGEKVFLECVQDMDHENMFWYRQDPGLGLRLIYFSYDVKMKEKGDIPEGYSVSREKKERFSLILESASTNQTSMYLCASSLPDRGLNQPQHFGDGTRLSIL.

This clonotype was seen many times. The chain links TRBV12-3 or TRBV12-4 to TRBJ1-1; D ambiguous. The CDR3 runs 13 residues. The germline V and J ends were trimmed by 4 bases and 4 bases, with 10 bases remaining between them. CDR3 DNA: TGTGCCAGCAGTTACCCCGGACGCACTGAAGCTTTCTTT. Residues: CASSYPGRTEAFF.

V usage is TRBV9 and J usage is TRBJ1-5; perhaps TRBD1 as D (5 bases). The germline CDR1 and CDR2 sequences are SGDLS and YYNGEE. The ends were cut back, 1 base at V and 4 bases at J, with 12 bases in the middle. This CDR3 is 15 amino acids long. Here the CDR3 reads CASSVTGALNQPQHF. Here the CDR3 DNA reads TGTGCCAGCAGCGTAACTGGGGCGTTGAATCAGCCCCAGCATTTT.

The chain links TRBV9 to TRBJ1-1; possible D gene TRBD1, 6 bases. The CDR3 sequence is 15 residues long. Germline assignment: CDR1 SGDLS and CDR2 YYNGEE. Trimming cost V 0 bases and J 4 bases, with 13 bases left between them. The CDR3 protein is CASSVVGGARTEAFF. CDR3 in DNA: TGTGCCAGCAGCGTAGTTGGGGGGGCGCGCACTGAAGCTTTCTTT.

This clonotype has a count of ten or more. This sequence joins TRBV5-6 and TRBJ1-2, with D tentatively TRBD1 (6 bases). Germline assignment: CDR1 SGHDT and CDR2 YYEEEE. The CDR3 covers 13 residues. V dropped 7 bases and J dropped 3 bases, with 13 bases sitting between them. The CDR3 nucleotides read TGTGCCAGCTCCGAGGGGGGGGACTATGGCTACACCTTC. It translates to CASSEGGDYGYTF.